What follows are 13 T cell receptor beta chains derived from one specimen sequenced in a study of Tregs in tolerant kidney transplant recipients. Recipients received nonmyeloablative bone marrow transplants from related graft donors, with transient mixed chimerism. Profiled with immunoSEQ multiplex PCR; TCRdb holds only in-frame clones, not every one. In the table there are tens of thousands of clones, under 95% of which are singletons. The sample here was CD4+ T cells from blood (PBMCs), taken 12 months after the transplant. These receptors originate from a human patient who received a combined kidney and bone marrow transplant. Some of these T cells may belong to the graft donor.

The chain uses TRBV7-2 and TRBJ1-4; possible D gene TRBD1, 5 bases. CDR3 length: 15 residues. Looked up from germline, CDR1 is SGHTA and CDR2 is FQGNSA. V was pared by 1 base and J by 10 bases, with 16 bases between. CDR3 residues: CASSLVFGGVGKLFF. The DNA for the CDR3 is TGTGCCAGCAGCTTAGTTTTCGGGGGGGTAGGAAAACTGTTTTTT.

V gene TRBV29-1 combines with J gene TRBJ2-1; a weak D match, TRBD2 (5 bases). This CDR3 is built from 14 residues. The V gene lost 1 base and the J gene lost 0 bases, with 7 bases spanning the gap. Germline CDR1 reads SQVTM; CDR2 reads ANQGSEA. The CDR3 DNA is TGCAGCGTTGAAGTAAGCGGCTCCTACAATGAGCAGTTCTTC. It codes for CSVEVSGSYNEQFF.

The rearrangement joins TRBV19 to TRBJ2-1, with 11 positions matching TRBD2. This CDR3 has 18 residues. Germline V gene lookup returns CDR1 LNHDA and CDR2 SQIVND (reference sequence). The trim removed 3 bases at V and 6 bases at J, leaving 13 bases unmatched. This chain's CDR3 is CASSIYASGGQLPNEQFF. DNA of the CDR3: TGTGCCAGTAGTATTTATGCTAGCGGGGGGCAGCTCCCCAATGAGCAGTTCTTC.

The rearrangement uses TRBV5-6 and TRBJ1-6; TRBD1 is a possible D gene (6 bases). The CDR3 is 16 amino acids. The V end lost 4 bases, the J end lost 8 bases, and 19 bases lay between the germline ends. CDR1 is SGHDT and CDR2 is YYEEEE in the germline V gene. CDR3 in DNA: TGTGCCAGCAGCCTCACAGGGTCTCATCGGGATTCACCCCTCCACTTT. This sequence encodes CASSLTGSHRDSPLHF.

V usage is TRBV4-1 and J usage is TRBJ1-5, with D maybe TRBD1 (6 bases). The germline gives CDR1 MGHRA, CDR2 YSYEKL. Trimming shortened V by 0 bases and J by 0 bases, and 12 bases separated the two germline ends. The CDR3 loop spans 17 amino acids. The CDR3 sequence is CASSQDSGTYSNQPQHF. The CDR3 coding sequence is TGCGCCAGCAGCCAAGATTCAGGGACATATAGCAATCAGCCCCAGCATTTT.

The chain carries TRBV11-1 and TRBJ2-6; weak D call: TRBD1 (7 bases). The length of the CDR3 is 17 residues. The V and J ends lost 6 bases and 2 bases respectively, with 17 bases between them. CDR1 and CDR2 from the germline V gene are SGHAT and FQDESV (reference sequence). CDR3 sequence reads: CASSWKGGGAGANVLTF. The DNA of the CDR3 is TGTGCCAGCAGTTGGAAAGGAGGGGGCGCTGGGGCCAACGTCCTGACTTTC.

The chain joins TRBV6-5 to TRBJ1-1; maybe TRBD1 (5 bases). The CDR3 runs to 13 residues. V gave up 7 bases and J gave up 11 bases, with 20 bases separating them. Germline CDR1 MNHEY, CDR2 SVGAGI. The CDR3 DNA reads TGTGCCAGCACCACTACAAGGGGAGGGCGGGCTTTCTTT. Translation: CASTTTRGGRAFF.

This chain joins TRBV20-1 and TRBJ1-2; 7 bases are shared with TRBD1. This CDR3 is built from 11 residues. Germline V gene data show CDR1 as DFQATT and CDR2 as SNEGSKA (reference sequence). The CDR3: CRGQSSYGYTF. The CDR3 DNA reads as TGCAGGGGACAGAGCTCCTATGGCTACACCTTC.

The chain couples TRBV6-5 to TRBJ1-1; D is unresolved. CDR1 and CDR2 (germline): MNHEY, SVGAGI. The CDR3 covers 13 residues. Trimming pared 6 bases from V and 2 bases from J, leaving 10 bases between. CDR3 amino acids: CASRLPPNTEAFF. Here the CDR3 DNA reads TGTGCCAGCAGACTACCCCCTAACACTGAAGCTTTCTTT.

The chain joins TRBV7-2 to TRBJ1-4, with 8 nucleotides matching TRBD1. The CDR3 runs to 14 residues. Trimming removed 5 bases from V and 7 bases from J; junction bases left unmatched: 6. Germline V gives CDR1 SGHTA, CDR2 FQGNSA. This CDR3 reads CASSKQQGVEKLFF. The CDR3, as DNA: TGTGCCAGCAGCAAGCAACAGGGGGTTGAAAAACTGTTTTTT.

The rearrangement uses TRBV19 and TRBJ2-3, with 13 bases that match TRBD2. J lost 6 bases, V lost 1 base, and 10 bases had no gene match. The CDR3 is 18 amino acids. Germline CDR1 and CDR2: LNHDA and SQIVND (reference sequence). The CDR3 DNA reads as TGTGCCAGTAGTATAGGTAGGACTAGCGGGAGAAGAAAGGATACGCAGTATTTT. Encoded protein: CASSIGRTSGRRKDTQYF.

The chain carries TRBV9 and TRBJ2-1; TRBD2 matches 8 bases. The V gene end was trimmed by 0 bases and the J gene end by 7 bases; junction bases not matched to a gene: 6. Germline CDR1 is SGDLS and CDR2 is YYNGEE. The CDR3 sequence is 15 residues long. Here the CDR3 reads CASSVVGGARNEQFF. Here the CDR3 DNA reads TGTGCCAGCAGCGTAGTCGGGGGGGCTAGGAATGAGCAGTTCTTC.

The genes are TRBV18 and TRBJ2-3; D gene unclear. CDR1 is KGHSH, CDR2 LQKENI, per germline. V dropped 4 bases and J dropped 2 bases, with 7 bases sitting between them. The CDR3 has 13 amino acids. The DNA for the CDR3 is TGTGCCAGCTCACGATTACTCACAGATACGCAGTATTTT. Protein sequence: CASSRLLTDTQYF.